These 22 T cell receptor beta chains share one sample of origin, sequenced in a study of cytomegalovirus exposure and HLA in healthy donors. Some clones are missing from TCRdb's copy, which holds only in-frame ones; the method was immunoSEQ multiplex PCR. This sample has about 200,000 clones, with roughly 82% found just once. What was sequenced was PBMCs. All receptors derive from a woman under 40 in good health and CMV-seropositive.

The chain uses TRBV20-1 and TRBJ2-7; D ambiguous. The CDR3 runs 11 residues. CDR1 and CDR2 (germline): DFQATT, SNEGSKA (reference sequence). Trimming pared 2 bases from V and 5 bases from J, leaving 7 bases between. This CDR3 is CSARSSDEQYF. CDR3 nucleotide sequence: TGCAGTGCTAGAAGTTCAGACGAGCAGTACTTC.

V and J are TRBV9 and TRBJ1-3; a possible D gene is TRBD1 (6 bases). The germline V and J ends were trimmed by 4 bases and 0 bases, with 14 bases remaining between them. The CDR3 consists of 16 residues. Germline assignment: CDR1 SGDLS and CDR2 YYNGEE. The CDR3 coding sequence is TGTGCCAGCAGCTCCCGGGGGGCGAGCTCTGGAAACACCATATATTTT. Translating it yields CASSSRGASSGNTIYF.

V is TRBV9 and J is TRBJ2-2; 10 bases map to TRBD2. The CDR3 is 17 residues long. V was clipped by 3 bases and J by 4 bases; unmatched bases: 9. Germline V gene lookup returns CDR1 SGDLS and CDR2 YYNGEE. CDR3 loop: CASSALRLAGVTGELFF. As DNA, the CDR3 is TGTGCCAGCAGCGCCCTTCGGCTAGCGGGAGTCACCGGGGAGCTGTTTTTT.

This chain connects TRBV7-6 to TRBJ2-1; perhaps TRBD2 as D (6 bases). The CDR3 spans 14 residues. Trimming stripped 3 bases from V and 3 bases from J, with 9 bases between. Germline V gene sequence: CDR1 SGHVS, CDR2 FNYEAQ. The DNA of the CDR3 is TGTGCCAGCAGCTTGAAGACTAGCTACAATGAGCAGTTCTTC. This translates into CASSLKTSYNEQFF.

J is TRBJ2-2 and V is TRBV2; D might be TRBD1 (5 bases). This CDR3 is built from 15 residues. The ends were cut back, 7 bases at V and 0 bases at J, with 12 bases in the middle. The germline V gene encodes CDR1 SNHLY and CDR2 FYNNEI. The CDR3 sequence: CASKSTAANTGELFF. In DNA form, the CDR3 reads TGTGCCAGCAAATCGACAGCTGCGAACACCGGGGAGCTGTTTTTT.

The chain uses TRBV6-1 and TRBJ2-7; D is possibly TRBD1 (7 bases). V was clipped by 6 bases and J by 3 bases, with 12 bases between them. The CDR3 sequence is 13 residues long. Germline assignment: CDR1 MNHNS and CDR2 SASEGT. CDR3 sequence reads: CASSRQGLYEQYF. The CDR3 DNA reads TGTGCCAGCAGCAGACAGGGACTCTACGAGCAGTACTTC.

The chain combines TRBV11-2 with TRBJ1-1; D not certain. Germline V gene lookup returns CDR1 SGHAT and CDR2 FQNNGV. This CDR3 is built from 14 residues. The V and J ends lost 1 base and 7 bases respectively, with 13 bases between them. The CDR3 DNA reads as TGTGCCAGCAGCTTAGGTTTAAGCGCCGGTGAAGCTTTCTTT. Its translation is CASSLGLSAGEAFF.

This clone was counted only a few times. The chain combines TRBV11-2 with TRBJ1-2; D might be TRBD1 (6 bases). V lost 5 bases and J lost 9, with 10 bases in between. The CDR3 is made up of 11 amino acids. Per the germline V gene, CDR1 is SGHAT and CDR2 is FQNNGV. CDR3 in DNA: TGTGCCAGCAGCGCCGGGGACAGCTACACCTTC. It encodes CASSAGDSYTF.

The chain uses TRBV11-1 and TRBJ1-4; D ambiguous. CDR1 and CDR2 (germline): SGHAT, FQDESV (reference sequence). Trimming removed 6 bases from V and 8 bases from J, with 16 bases in between. The CDR3 loop spans 14 amino acids. CDR3 region: CASSLRGVQEKLFF. The CDR3 DNA reads TGTGCCAGCAGTCTTAGAGGAGTCCAAGAAAAACTGTTTTTT.

The rearrangement links TRBV9 to TRBJ2-1, with 9 bases aligning to TRBD2. Germline-derived CDR1 and CDR2 are SGDLS and YYNGEE. The CDR3 has 17 amino acids. Germline trimming cut 4 bases from V and 5 bases from J; bases unmatched to any gene: 13. For the CDR3, the DNA is TGTGCCAGCAGCACTCTAGCGGGGCAAAGGGCTAACAATGAGCAGTTCTTC. It specifies CASSTLAGQRANNEQFF. Full variable domain (missing parts from reference TRBV9 and TRBJ2-1): DSGVTQTPKHLITATGQRVTLRCSPRSGDLSVYWYQQSLDQGLQFLIQYYNGEERAKGNILERFSAQQFPDLHSELNLSSLELGDSALYFCASSTLAGQRANNEQFFGPGTRLTVL.

This clone was observed a single time. This chain uses TRBV6-5 with TRBJ2-1, with 9 nucleotides matching TRBD1. CDR1 and CDR2 from the germline V gene are MNHEY and SVGAGI. This CDR3 comprises 14 residues. Trimming removed 6 bases from V and 6 bases from J; junction bases left unmatched: 6. Written as DNA, the CDR3 is TGTGCCAGCAGATTAGACAGGGGGACCAATGAGCAGTTCTTC. Translation gives CASRLDRGTNEQFF.

V is TRBV15 and J is TRBJ1-4, with TRBD1 as a possible D gene (6 bases). This CDR3 region has 16 residues. Between the trimmed V and J ends, which lost 5 bases and 8 bases, there was a span of 21 bases. Germline assignment: CDR1 LNHNV and CDR2 YYDKDF (reference sequence). The CDR3 sequence is CATSRGGSRGREKLFF. CDR3 DNA sequence: TGTGCCACCAGCCGCGGAGGATCGCGGGGGCGGGAAAAACTGTTTTTT.

The chain combines TRBV5-1 with TRBJ2-5; D is unclear. Per the germline V gene, CDR1 is SGHRS and CDR2 is YFSETQ. V was pared by 4 bases and J by 2 bases, with 15 bases between. This CDR3 contains 15 residues. CDR3 nucleotide sequence: TGCGCCAGCAGCGATTCCACCGGGTCTCAAGAGACCCAGTACTTC. It is translated as CASSDSTGSQETQYF.

The genes are TRBV29-1 and TRBJ2-3, with D perhaps matching TRBD1 (5 bases). Trimming took 8 bases from V and 5 from J, leaving 11 bases between them. Germline CDR1 reads SQVTM; CDR2 reads ANQGSEA. The CDR3 spans 11 residues. CDR3 loop: CSPSRVDTQYF. The CDR3 nucleotides read TGCAGCCCGAGCAGGGTAGATACGCAGTATTTT.

V gene TRBV6-1 combines with J gene TRBJ2-1, with D possibly TRBD2 on 6 matching bases. Trimming stripped 6 bases from V and 1 base from J, with 13 bases between. Germline loops: CDR1 MNHNS, CDR2 SASEGT. This CDR3 spans 15 amino acids. Here the CDR3 reads CASRPGVWSYNEQFF. The CDR3 bases are TGTGCCAGCAGGCCGGGAGTATGGTCCTACAATGAGCAGTTCTTC.

The chain couples TRBV5-4 to TRBJ2-3; perhaps TRBD2 as D (6 bases). CDR1 is SGHNT, CDR2 YYREEE, per germline (reference sequence). Trimming took off 4 bases at V and 2 bases at J, with 14 bases between the two ends. This CDR3 is built from 15 residues. Here the CDR3 reads CASSRRGDPTDTQYF. The DNA for the CDR3 is TGTGCCAGCAGCCGGAGGGGAGACCCCACAGATACGCAGTATTTT.

The CDR3 loop is CASIHRGGYTF. The CDR3 DNA sequence: TGTGCCAGCATCCACCGGGGGGGCTACACCTTC. The chain couples TRBV28 to TRBJ1-2; D possibly corresponds to TRBD1 (5 bases). Trimming took off 7 bases at V and 8 bases at J, with 11 bases between the two ends. Germline V CDR1 and CDR2: MDHEN, SYDVKM. This CDR3 contains 11 residues.

V gene TRBV9 combines with J gene TRBJ1-3; D unclear. Trimming stripped 0 bases from V and 3 bases from J, with 7 bases between. The CDR3 runs 14 residues. CDR1 and CDR2 from the germline V gene are SGDLS and YYNGEE. The CDR3 reads CASSVGQYGNTIYF. DNA for the CDR3: TGTGCCAGCAGCGTAGGGCAGTATGGAAACACCATATATTTT.

This chain links TRBV5-6 with TRBJ2-2, with 11 bases aligning to TRBD2. Germline loops: CDR1 SGHDT, CDR2 YYEEEE. The V segment lost 1 base and the J segment 4 bases; nucleotides outside the gene matches: 9. This CDR3 has 18 residues. The CDR3 here is CASSLSRVGTSGTGELFF. CDR3 coding DNA: TGTGCCAGCAGCTTGAGTCGGGTAGGGACTAGCGGCACCGGGGAGCTGTTTTTT.

The gene calls are TRBV19 and TRBJ1-2; D possibly corresponds to TRBD1 (5 bases). Per the germline V gene, CDR1 is LNHDA and CDR2 is SQIVND (reference sequence). The CDR3 has 16 residues. V was pared by 3 bases and J by 0 bases, with 14 bases between. The CDR3 region is CASSIAGLSANYGYTF. The CDR3 DNA is TGTGCCAGTAGTATCGCAGGGCTATCAGCTAACTATGGCTACACCTTC.

The chain combines TRBV6-5 with TRBJ1-2; 7 bases are a match to TRBD1. Germline V gene data show CDR1 as MNHEY and CDR2 as SVGAGI. The trim removed 6 bases at V and 6 bases at J, leaving 13 bases unmatched. The CDR3 extends over 15 amino acids. The CDR3 sequence: CASSRVPGTANGYTF. Here the CDR3 DNA reads TGTGCCAGCAGCCGCGTGCCAGGGACAGCTAATGGCTACACCTTC.

The table lists this clone with a few counts. The same CDR3 arises from other DNA sequences in this sample as well. In DNA, the CDR3 is TGTGCCAGCAGTTACGGACAGGGTCTTAACTATGGCTACACCTTC. Its protein is CASSYGQGLNYGYTF. V gene TRBV6-5 combines with J gene TRBJ1-2; 8 nucleotides line up with TRBD1. The V segment lost 2 bases and the J segment 1 base; nucleotides outside the gene matches: 3. The V gene's germline CDR1 is MNHEY and CDR2 SVGAGI. The CDR3 totals 15 residues.